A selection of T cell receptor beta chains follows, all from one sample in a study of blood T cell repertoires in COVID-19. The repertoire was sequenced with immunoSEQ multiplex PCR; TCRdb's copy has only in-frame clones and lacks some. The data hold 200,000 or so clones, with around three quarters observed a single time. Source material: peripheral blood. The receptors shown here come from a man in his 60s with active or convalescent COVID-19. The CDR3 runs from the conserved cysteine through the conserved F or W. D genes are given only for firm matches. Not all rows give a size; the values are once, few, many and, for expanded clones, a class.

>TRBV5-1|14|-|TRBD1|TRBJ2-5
TGCGCCAGCAGCTTGGCCACAGGGGGGGAGACCCAGTACTTC
CASSLATGGETQYF
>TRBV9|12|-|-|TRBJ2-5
TGTGCCAGCAGCGTAGGCAGCGGAACCCAGTACTTC
CASSVGSGTQYF
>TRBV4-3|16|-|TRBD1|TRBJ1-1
TGCGCCAGCAGCCAAGCTTACGGGACAGGGAGGACTGAAGCTTTCTTT
CASSQAYGTGRTEAFF
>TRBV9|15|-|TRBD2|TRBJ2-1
TGTGCCAGCAGCAATAGCGGGAGCTCCTACAATGAGCAGTTCTTC
CASSNSGSSYNEQFF
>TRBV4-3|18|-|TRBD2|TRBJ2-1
TGCGCCAGCAGCAGATCACGGGGGGGGACTAGCTCCTACAATGAGCAGTTCTTC
CASSRSRGGTSSYNEQFF
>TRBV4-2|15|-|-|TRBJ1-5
TGTGCCAGCAGCCAAGATAGACGGGTGAATCAGCCCCAGCATTTT
CASSQDRRVNQPQHF
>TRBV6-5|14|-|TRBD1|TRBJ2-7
TGTGCCAGCAGGGCGGGACAGGGACTGGGCGAGCAGTACTTC
CASRAGQGLGEQYF
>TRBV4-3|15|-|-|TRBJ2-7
TGCGCCAGCAGCCATCGACCGAGAAGGGGCAACGAGCAGTACTTC
CASSHRPRRGNEQYF
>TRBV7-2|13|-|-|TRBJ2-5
TGTGCCAGCAGCTTAGAAGCGGGAGAGACCCAGTACTTC
CASSLEAGETQYF
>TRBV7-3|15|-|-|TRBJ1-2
TGTGCCAGCAGCACCAGCGGCGGGCCGGGCTATGGCTACACCTTC
CASSTSGGPGYGYTF
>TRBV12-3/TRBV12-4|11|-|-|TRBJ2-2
TGTGCCAGCAGTAAAACAGGGTACCTGTTTTTT
CASSKTGYLFF
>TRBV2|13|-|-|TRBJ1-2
TGTGCCAGCAGTGAGTCGCCGGGTTATGGCTACACCTTC
CASSESPGYGYTF
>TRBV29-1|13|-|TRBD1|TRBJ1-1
TGCAGCGTGGGACAGGGTTCAGACACTGAAGCTTTCTTT
CSVGQGSDTEAFF
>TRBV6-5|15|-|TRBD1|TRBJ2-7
TGTGCCAGCAGGCCCGACAGGGGGCCGCCTTACGAGCAGTACTTC
CASRPDRGPPYEQYF
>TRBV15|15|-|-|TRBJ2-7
TGTGCCACCAGCAGAGTTAACACCTTCTCCTACGAGCAGTACTTC
CATSRVNTFSYEQYF
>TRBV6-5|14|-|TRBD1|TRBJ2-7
TGTGCCAGCAGTTACTCCGACAGGGCGGACGAGCAGTACTTC
CASSYSDRADEQYF
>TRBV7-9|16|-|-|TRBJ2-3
TGTGCCAGCAGCTTAGCGCGGTTGGCTAGCACAGATACGCAGTATTTT
CASSLARLASTDTQYF
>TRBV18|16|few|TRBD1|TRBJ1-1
TGTGCCAGCTCACCACCGACAGGGGGCGGTTGGGCTGAAGCTTTCTTT
CASSPPTGGGWAEAFF
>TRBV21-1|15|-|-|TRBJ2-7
TGTGCCAGCAGCAAAGGCCGGGACAGGGCCTCCGAGCAGTACTTC
CASSKGRDRASEQYF
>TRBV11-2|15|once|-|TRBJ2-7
TGTGCCAGCAGCTTAGGGCCGGAAGGTGGGAGGGAGCAGTACTTC
CASSLGPEGGREQYF
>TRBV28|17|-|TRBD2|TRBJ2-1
TGTGCCAGCAGTTCGCCGGCTGGGCGGGGGGTCAACAATGAGCAGTTCTTC
CASSSPAGRGVNNEQFF
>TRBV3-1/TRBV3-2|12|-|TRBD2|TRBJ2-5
TGTGCCAGCAGCACAGGAAGCGGGAGCCAGTACTTC
CASSTGSGSQYF
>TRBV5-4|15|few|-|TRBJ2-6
TGTGCCAGCAGCACTATCTTCTCTGGGGCCAACGTCCTGACTTTC
CASSTIFSGANVLTF
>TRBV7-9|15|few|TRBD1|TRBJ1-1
TGTGCCAGCAGCTTAAGACAGGGGACGAACACTGAAGCTTTCTTT
CASSLRQGTNTEAFF
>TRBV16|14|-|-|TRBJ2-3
TGTGCCAGCAGCCCGGGGGGCTTCACAGATACGCAGTATTTT
CASSPGGFTDTQYF
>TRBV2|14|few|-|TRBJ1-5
TGTGCCTGCCAGGTGGGAGACACGAATCAGCCCCAGCATTTT
CACQVGDTNQPQHF
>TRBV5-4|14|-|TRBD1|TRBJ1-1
TGTGCCAGCAGCCCTCGGACAGGGGTGACTGAAGCTTTCTTT
CASSPRTGVTEAFF
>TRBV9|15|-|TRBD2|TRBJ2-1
TGTGCCAGCAGCCCTAGGGCGGGCGGGAGCAATGAGCAGTTCTTC
CASSPRAGGSNEQFF
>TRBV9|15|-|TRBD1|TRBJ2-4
TGTGCCAGCAGCGAACAGCAGGGGGTAGGAAACATTCAGTACTTC
CASSEQQGVGNIQYF
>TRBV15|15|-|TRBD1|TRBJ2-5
TGTGCCACCAGCAGACCCGACAGGGGGCAGGAGACCCAGTACTTC
CATSRPDRGQETQYF
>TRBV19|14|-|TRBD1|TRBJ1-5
TGTGCCAGTAGTTCCACAGGGGGCCAACAGCCCCAGCATTTT
CASSSTGGQQPQHF
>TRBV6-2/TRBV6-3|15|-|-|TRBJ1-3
TGTGCCAGCAGCCGGACTGGCCCGCCTGGAAACACCATATATTTT
CASSRTGPPGNTIYF
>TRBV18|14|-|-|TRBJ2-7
TGTGCCAGCTCACCAAACTCAGGATTGGACGAGCAGTACTTC
CASSPNSGLDEQYF
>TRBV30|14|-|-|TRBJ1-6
TGTGCCTGGAGGCTGACAGAATATAATTCACCCCTCCACTTT
CAWRLTEYNSPLHF
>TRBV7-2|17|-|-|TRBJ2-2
TGTGCCAGCAGCTTGATTGTGGGGCAGGGGAACACCGGGGAGCTGTTTTTT
CASSLIVGQGNTGELFF
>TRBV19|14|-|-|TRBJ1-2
TGTGCCAGTAGTCAACCACAGGGCAACTATGGCTACACCTTC
CASSQPQGNYGYTF
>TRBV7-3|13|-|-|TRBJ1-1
TGTGCCAGCAGCTCCCCCGGGGTCACTGAAGCTTTCTTT
CASSSPGVTEAFF
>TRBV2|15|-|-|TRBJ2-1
TGTGCCAGCAGTGAAAATAGCGGCTCCTACAATGAGCAGTTCTTC
CASSENSGSYNEQFF
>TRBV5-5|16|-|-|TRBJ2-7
TGTGCCAGCAGCTTGGCCGGTAGCGCCAGCTCCTACGAGCAGTACTTC
CASSLAGSASSYEQYF
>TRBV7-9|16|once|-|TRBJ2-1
TGTGCCAGCAGCTTGGAACAGGGCCCCAGGGGTTTAGTGCAGTTCTTC
CASSLEQGPRGLVQFF
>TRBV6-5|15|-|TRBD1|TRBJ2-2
TGTGCCAGCAGTCATGGGACAGGGAAGACCGGGGAGCTGTTTTTT
CASSHGTGKTGELFF
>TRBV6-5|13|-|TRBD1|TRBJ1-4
TGTGCCAGCGGCCGGGACAGGGGCGAAAAACTGTTTTTT
CASGRDRGEKLFF
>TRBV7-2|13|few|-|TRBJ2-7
TGTGCCAGCAGCCTTAGCTGGAGCTACGAGCAGTACTTC
CASSLSWSYEQYF
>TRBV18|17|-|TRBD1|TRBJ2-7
TGTGCCAGCTCACCTAAGGTAACAGGGGGCGCACACAACGAGCAGTACTTC
CASSPKVTGGAHNEQYF
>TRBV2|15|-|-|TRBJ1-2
TGTGCCAGCAGCCTCTCCGCGGGCAGCGAGTATGGCTACACCTTC
CASSLSAGSEYGYTF
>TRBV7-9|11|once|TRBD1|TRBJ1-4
TGTGCCGGGCAGGGGGCGGGCAAACTGTTTTTT
CAGQGAGKLFF
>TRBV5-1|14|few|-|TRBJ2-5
TGCGCCAGCAGCTTGGATGGCAGGGCGGAGACCCAGTACTTC
CASSLDGRAETQYF